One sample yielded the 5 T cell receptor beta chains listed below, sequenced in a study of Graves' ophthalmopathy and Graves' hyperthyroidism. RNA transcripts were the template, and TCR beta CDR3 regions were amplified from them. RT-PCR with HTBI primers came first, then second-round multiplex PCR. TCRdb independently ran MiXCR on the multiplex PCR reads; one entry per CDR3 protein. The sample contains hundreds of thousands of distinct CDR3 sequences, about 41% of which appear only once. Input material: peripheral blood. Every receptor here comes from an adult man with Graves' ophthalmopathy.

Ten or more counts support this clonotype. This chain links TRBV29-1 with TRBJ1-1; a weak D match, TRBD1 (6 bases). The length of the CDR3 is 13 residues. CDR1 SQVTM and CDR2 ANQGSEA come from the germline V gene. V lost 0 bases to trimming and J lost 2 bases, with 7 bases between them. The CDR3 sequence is CSVEEQGNTEAFF. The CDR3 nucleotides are TGCAGCGTTGAAGAACAGGGAAACACTGAAGCTTTCTTT.

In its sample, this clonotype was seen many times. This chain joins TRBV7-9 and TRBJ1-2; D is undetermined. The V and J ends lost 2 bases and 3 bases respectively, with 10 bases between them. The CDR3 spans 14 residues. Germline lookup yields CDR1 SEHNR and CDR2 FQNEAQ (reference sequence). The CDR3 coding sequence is TGTGCCAGCAGCTTAACCGGGCCATACTATGGCTACACCTTC. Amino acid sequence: CASSLTGPYYGYTF. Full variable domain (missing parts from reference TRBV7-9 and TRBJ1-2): DTGVSQNPRHKITKRGQNVTFRCDPISEHNRLYWYRQTLGQGPEFLTYFQNEAQLEKSRLLSDRFSAERPKGSFSTLEIQRTEQGDSAMYLCASSLTGPYYGYTFGSGTRLTVV.

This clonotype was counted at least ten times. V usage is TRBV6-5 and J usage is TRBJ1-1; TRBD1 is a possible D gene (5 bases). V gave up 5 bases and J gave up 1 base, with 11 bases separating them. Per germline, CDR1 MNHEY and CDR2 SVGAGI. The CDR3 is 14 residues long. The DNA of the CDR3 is TGTGCCAGCAGTCGTGGGACGTCGAACACTGAAGCTTTCTTT. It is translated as CASSRGTSNTEAFF.

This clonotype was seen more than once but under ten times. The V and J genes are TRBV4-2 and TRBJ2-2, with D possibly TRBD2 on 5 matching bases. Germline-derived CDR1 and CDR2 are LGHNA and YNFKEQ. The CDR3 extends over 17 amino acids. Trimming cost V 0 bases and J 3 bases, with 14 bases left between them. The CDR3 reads CASSQDPSGSYTGELFF. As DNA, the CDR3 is TGTGCCAGCAGCCAAGATCCCAGTGGGAGTTACACCGGGGAGCTGTTTTTT.

CDR3 sequence: CASSVGFRGYEQYF. CDR3 coding DNA: TGTGCCAGCAGCGTAGGTTTTAGGGGGTACGAGCAGTACTTC. The chain carries TRBV9 and TRBJ2-7, with a possible D match to TRBD1 (6 bases). Germline lookup yields CDR1 SGDLS and CDR2 YYNGEE. The CDR3 spans 14 residues. V gave up 0 bases and J gave up 4 bases, with 11 bases separating them.